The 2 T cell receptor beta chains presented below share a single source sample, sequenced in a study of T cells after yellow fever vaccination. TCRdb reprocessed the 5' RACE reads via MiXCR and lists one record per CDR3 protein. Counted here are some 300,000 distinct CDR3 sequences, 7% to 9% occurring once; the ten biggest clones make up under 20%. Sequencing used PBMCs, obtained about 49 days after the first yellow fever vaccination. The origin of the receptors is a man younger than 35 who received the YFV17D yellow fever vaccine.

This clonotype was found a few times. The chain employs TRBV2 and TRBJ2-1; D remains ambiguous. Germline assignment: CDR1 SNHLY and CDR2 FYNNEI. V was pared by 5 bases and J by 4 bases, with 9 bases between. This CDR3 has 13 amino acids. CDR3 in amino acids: CASSSDLYNEQFF. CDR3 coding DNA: TGTGCCAGCAGTTCTGACCTGTACAATGAGCAGTTCTTC.

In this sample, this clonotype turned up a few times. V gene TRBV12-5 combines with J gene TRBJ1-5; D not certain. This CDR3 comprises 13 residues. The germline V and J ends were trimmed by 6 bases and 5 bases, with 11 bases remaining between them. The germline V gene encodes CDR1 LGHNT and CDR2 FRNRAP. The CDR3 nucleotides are TGTGCTAGTGGCCCTTCGGTTTATCAGCCCCAGCATTTT. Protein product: CASGPSVYQPQHF. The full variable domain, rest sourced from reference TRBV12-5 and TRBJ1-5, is DARVTQTPRHKVTEMGQEVTMRCQPILGHNTVFWYRQTMMQGLELLAYFRNRAPLDDSGMPKDRFSAEMPDATLATLKIQPSEPRDSAVYFCASGPSVYQPQHFGDGTRLSIL.